This is a list of T cell receptor beta chains from one sample in a study of T cell changes during pregnancy in multiple sclerosis. Some clones are missing from TCRdb's copy, which holds only in-frame ones; the method was immunoSEQ multiplex PCR. The sample carries more than 30,000 clones, roughly 93% recorded once. The sample here was CD8+ T cells from peripheral blood mononuclear cells, taken in the third trimester of pregnancy. These receptors were taken from a female donor with multiple sclerosis, enrolled in a pregnancy study. CDR3s leave out the opening cysteine and the closing phenylalanine or tryptophan. Fields, in order: V gene, CDR3 protein.

v_gene: TRBV6-1
CDR3aa: ASSEARRVALGTQY

v_gene: TRBV9
CDR3aa: ASSVGGSSYEQY

v_gene: TRBV7-8
CDR3aa: ASSPLLAGREKLF

v_gene: TRBV27
CDR3aa: ASSLARGGNQPQH

v_gene: TRBV19
CDR3aa: ASSHRGHDPMDGYT

v_gene: TRBV19
CDR3aa: ASSDREVFYSNQPQH

v_gene: TRBV13
CDR3aa: ASSLRVANYGYT

v_gene: TRBV27
CDR3aa: ASSYRGYYEQY

v_gene: TRBV5-6
CDR3aa: ASSLGTGNYEQY

v_gene: TRBV6-1
CDR3aa: ASSDRVNEQF

v_gene: TRBV9
CDR3aa: ASSVGDLSSDTQY

v_gene: TRBV9
CDR3aa: ASSVGAEAF

v_gene: TRBV19
CDR3aa: ASQLAGGRDEQF

v_gene: TRBV11-2
CDR3aa: ASSEGQGIGGYT

v_gene: TRBV9
CDR3aa: ASSASGAGGQETQY

v_gene: TRBV2
CDR3aa: ASSELGHLNTEAF

v_gene: TRBV5-6
CDR3aa: ASSLSWTGYGEQY

v_gene: TRBV5-6
CDR3aa: ASSSNTRRTEAF

v_gene: TRBV5-1
CDR3aa: ASSLRPGEQY

v_gene: TRBV5-1
CDR3aa: ASSGGTGYTDTQY

v_gene: TRBV27
CDR3aa: ATPDRDNEQF

v_gene: TRBV6-5
CDR3aa: ASSYLNEQY

v_gene: TRBV4-1
CDR3aa: ASRPTSGGVNEQF

v_gene: TRBV9
CDR3aa: ASSSSSYNSPLH

v_gene: TRBV15
CDR3aa: ATSRDRQGAGSPLH

v_gene: TRBV11-2
CDR3aa: ASSLEVQYEQY

v_gene: TRBV9
CDR3aa: ASSGNVWTHSNTGELF

v_gene: TRBV27
CDR3aa: ASSLFQGGVSYEQY

v_gene: TRBV9
CDR3aa: ASSPPPPSYNEQF

v_gene: TRBV6-5
CDR3aa: ASATSGTGYEKLF

v_gene: TRBV6-1
CDR3aa: ASSESLGREGGYT

v_gene: TRBV29-1
CDR3aa: SVEDTYEQY

v_gene: TRBV5-5
CDR3aa: ASSLDLEGLPYNEQF

v_gene: TRBV4-1
CDR3aa: ASSLAGTGEAF

v_gene: TRBV10-1
CDR3aa: ASSGGGANETQY

v_gene: TRBV6-4
CDR3aa: ASSEGGSQTDTQY

v_gene: TRBV6-5
CDR3aa: ASSYRQGHYGYT

v_gene: TRBV7-3
CDR3aa: ASSRRGTSTDTQY

v_gene: TRBV21-1
CDR3aa: ASSNGDREKPLLYAYEQY

v_gene: TRBV25-1
CDR3aa: ASSEFLRDRPGVGYT

v_gene: TRBV6-1
CDR3aa: ASSVQAGAGGKNEQF

v_gene: TRBV27
CDR3aa: ASSFAGDSYEQY